One T cell receptor beta chain is described in this entry. CDR3 length: 11 residues. V was trimmed by 9 bases and J by 6 bases, leaving 11 bases between them. Germline CDR1 is KGHDR and CDR2 is SFDVKD. How the authors handled the data: Cell counts per sample came from amplifying reference gene primers. TCRdb's table, derived via immunoSEQ multiplex PCR, lists solely in-frame clones and lacks some. Clone size and V and J calls were adopted from that table, with D and trimming inferred from the DNA. Here the sample spans around 91,000 clones, approximately 79% being singletons. This sample is drawn from a study of blood T cell repertoires in COVID-19. Looking at the study overall: Sources were T cells, B-cell-depleted T cells, or PBMCs; the material itself was cDNA or gDNA.

The gene calls are TRBV24-1 and TRBJ2-7, with D maybe TRBD1 (6 bases). The origin of this receptor is an elderly woman with active or convalescent COVID-19. Input material: peripheral blood. The CDR3 reads CATARGGEQYF. The CDR3 DNA reads as TGTGCCACCGCCAGAGGGGGCGAGCAGTACTTC.